At least ten counts were recorded for the clone carrying this T cell receptor beta chain. Germline V gives CDR1 MNHEY, CDR2 SMNVEV (reference sequence). The CDR3 has 15 amino acids. Losses at the gene ends were 5 bases for V and 4 bases for J; bases not matched to a gene: 8. The source of the sample is a study of T cells in Graves' hyperthyroidism and ophthalmopathy. Study-level background: Peripheral blood collection took place at initial diagnosis, before any treatment.

These patients, aged 18 to 65, had recently diagnosed hyperthyroidism lasting under 2 months. Diagnoses were made from clinical symptoms, serum measures (thyroxine and TRAb), thyroid ultrasound and orbital computed tomography. Around 10 ml fresh peripheral blood yielded the PBMCs. Amplified TCR beta CDR3 regions derived from RNA transcripts. The HTBI primer set was used in a first-round RT-PCR of the TCR CDR3. TCRdb re-called the multiplex PCR reads with MiXCR, one entry per CDR3 protein. The sample holds roughly 570,000 distinct CDR3 sequences, around a sixth seen once. Sequencing used blood. The TCR comes from a woman in her 30s with Graves' hyperthyroidism. V usage is TRBV27 and J usage is TRBJ1-2; TRBD1 aligns across 9 bases. CDR3 coding DNA: TGTGCCAGCAGTCCTGGGACAGGGCCTACCTATGGCTACACCTTC. It translates to CASSPGTGPTYGYTF.